The 2 T cell receptor beta chains reported below all come from one sample, sequenced in a study of beta chain features in type 1 diabetes (dated by TCRdb to 2016 to 2019). Library method: the immunoSEQ multiplex PCR assay. The High Capacity cDNA Reverse Transcription Kit was used to reverse transcribe all of the isolated RNA, meaning that expressed TCRB transcripts were what got sequenced. TCRdb stores this immuneACCESS table with in-frame sequences only. Part of the clones is absent; in the studies checked, under half of the shortfall reflects unresolved V genes, and no reason is known for the rest. This sample lists over 700,000 clones; 15% to 20% were detected once. The ten most abundant clones make up 0.023% of the sample. Sequences were obtained from naive CD4+ T cells from blood. This specimen's cell subset or site label, interpreted: true naive CD4+ T cells. These receptors originate from a young woman in good health.

This clone has a handful of counts. The genes are TRBV5-4 and TRBJ2-7; perhaps TRBD1 as D (6 bases). V lost 3 bases to trimming and J lost 0 bases, with 13 bases between them. This CDR3 comprises 15 residues. Germline values: CDR1 SGHNT, CDR2 YYREEE (reference sequence). The CDR3 loop reads CASSSGHTVSYEQYF. The CDR3 DNA reads TGTGCCAGCAGCTCGGGACATACCGTCTCCTACGAGCAGTACTTC.

V gene TRBV4-1 combines with J gene TRBJ2-7, with a possible D match to TRBD2 (5 bases). This CDR3 spans 15 amino acids. Germline V lookup: CDR1 MGHRA, CDR2 YSYEKL. V shed 1 base and J shed 0 bases, with 10 bases lying between them. The CDR3 region has the DNA TGCGCCAGCAGCCAAGGGCGGGCGGACTCCTACGAGCAGTACTTC. Protein sequence: CASSQGRADSYEQYF.